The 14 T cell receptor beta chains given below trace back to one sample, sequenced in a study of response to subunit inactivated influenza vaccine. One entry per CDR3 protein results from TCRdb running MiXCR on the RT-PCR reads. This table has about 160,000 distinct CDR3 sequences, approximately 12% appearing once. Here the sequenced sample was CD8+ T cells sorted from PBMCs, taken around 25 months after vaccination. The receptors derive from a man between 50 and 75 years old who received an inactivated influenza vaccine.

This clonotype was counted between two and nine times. DNA of the CDR3: TGTGCCAGCAGTTTATCGGCGGGCACTAGCACAGATACGCAGTATTTT. This translates into CASSLSAGTSTDTQYF. The rearrangement joins TRBV28 to TRBJ2-3; the D gene is possibly TRBD2 (5 bases). The CDR3 runs to 16 residues. CDR1 is MDHEN and CDR2 is SYDVKM in the germline V gene. V was trimmed by 1 base and J by 0 bases, leaving 11 bases between them.

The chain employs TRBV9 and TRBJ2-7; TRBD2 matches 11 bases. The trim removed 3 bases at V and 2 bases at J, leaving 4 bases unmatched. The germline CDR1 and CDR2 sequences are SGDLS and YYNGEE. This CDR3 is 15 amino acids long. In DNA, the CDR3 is TGTGCCAGCAGCGCCGGGACTAGCGGTGCCTACGAGCAGTACTTC. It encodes CASSAGTSGAYEQYF.

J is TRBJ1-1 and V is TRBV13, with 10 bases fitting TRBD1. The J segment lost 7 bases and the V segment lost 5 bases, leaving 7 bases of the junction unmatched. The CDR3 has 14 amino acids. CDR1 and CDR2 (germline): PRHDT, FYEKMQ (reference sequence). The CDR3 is CASSDRDRGHEAFF. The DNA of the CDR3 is TGTGCCAGCAGCGACCGGGACAGGGGTCATGAAGCTTTCTTT. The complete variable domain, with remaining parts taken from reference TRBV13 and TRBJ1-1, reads AAGVIQSPRHLIKEKRETATLKCYPIPRHDTVYWYQQGPGQDPQFLISFYEKMQSDKGSIPDRFSAQQFSDYHSELNMSSLELGDSALYFCASSDRDRGHEAFFGQGTRLTVV.

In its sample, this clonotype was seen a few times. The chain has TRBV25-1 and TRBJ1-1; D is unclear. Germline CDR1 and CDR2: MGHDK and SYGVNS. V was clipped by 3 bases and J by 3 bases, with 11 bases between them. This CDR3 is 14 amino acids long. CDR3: CASSDISPDTEAFF. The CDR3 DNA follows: TGTGCCAGCAGTGACATTTCACCTGACACTGAAGCTTTCTTT.

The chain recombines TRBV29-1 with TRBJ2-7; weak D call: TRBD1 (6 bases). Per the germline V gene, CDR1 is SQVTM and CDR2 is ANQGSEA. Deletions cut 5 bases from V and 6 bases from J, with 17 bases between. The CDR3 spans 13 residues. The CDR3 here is CSVLSGRGPEQYF. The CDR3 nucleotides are TGCAGCGTTCTGTCGGGCAGGGGCCCCGAGCAGTACTTC.

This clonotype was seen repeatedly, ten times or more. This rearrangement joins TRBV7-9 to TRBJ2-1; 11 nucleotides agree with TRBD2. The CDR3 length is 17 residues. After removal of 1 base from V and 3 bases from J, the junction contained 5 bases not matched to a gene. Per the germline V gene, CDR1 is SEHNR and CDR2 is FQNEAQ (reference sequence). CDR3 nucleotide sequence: TGTGCCAGCAGCTTAGGTAAACTAGCGGGAGACTACAATGAGCAGTTCTTC. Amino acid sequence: CASSLGKLAGDYNEQFF.

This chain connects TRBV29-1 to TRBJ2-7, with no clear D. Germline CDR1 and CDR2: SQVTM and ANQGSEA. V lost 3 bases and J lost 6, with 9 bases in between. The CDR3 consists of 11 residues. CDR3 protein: CSVEYEAEQYF. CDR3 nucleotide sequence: TGCAGCGTTGAGTACGAGGCCGAGCAGTACTTC.

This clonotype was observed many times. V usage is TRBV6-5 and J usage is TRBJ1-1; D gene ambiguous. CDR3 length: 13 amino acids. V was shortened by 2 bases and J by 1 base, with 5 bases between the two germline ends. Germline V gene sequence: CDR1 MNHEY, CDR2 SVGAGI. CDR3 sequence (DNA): TGTGCCAGCAGTTACAATCCGAACACTGAAGCTTTCTTT. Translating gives CASSYNPNTEAFF.

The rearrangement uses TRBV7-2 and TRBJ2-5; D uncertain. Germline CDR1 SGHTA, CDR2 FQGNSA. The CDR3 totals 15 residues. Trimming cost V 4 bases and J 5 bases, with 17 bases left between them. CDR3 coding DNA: TGTGCCAGCAGCTCAACTCGGGCCGGCAGGGAGACCCAGTACTTC. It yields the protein CASSSTRAGRETQYF.

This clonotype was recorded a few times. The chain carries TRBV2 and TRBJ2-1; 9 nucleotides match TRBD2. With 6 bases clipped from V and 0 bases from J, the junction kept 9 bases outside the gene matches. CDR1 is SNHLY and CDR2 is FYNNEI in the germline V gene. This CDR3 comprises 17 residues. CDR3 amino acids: CASRTPTSGFSYNEQFF. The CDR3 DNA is TGTGCCAGCAGGACACCAACTAGCGGGTTCTCCTACAATGAGCAGTTCTTC.

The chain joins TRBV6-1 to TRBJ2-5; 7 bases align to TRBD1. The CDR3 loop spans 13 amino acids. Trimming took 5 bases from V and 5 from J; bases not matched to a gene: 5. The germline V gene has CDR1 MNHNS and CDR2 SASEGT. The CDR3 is CASSKTGWETQYF. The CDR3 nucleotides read TGTGCCAGCAGTAAGACAGGGTGGGAGACCCAGTACTTC.

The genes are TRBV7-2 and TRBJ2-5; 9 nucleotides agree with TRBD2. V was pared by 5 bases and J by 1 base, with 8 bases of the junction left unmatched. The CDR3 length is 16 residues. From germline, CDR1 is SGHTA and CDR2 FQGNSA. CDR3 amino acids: CASSPAGGLAQETQYF. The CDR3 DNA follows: TGTGCCAGCAGCCCAGCGGGGGGACTAGCCCAAGAGACCCAGTACTTC.

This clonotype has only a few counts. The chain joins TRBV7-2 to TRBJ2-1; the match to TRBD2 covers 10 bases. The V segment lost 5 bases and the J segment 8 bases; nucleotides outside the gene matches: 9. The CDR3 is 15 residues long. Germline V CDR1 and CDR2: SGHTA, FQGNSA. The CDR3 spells CASSHPVAGGDEQFF. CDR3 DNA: TGTGCCAGCAGCCATCCCGTAGCGGGGGGAGATGAGCAGTTCTTC.

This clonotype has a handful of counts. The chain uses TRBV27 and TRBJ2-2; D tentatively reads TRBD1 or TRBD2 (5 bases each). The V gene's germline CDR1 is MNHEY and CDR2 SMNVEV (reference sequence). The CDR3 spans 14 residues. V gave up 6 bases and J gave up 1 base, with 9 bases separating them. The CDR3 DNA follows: TGTGCCAGCAGATGGGACGTGAACACCGGGGAGCTGTTTTTT. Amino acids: CASRWDVNTGELFF.